Sequencing of this TCR beta chain was carried out in a study of blood T cell repertoires in COVID-19. Study in general: Researchers got acute and convalescent COVID-19 samples from the United States, Italy and Spain.

In the authors' methods: Counts of nucleated cells, estimated from reference gene primer amplification, were obtained. Clones were read by immunoSEQ multiplex PCR, and TCRdb kept only the in-frame ones, dropping some. V, J and clone size were drawn from that table, and D and trimming were deduced from the DNA. The sample lists 50,000 to 70,000 clones, more than 85% occurring once. The sequencing input was peripheral blood. The receptor's source is a human donor with active COVID-19. The donor label of this sample is uncertain.

DNA for the CDR3: TGTGCCAGCGGGCCCTCAGGGCAGCCCCAGCATTTT. It translates to CASGPSGQPQHF. This chain joins TRBV6-6 and TRBJ1-5; TRBD1 is a possible D gene (5 bases). The CDR3 spans 12 residues. Germline CDR1 reads MNHNY; CDR2 reads SVGAGI (reference sequence). The V gene lost 8 bases and the J gene lost 7 bases, with 12 bases spanning the gap.